The T cell receptor beta chain under discussion was sequenced for a study of T-cell memory formation after mild COVID-19. Whole-study results and caveats: Chiefly within CM and EM were the contracting CD4+ clones; CD8+ ones were within EMRA. Still unconfirmed is whether the second-wave clones peaking on day 37 recognized SARS-CoV-2.

V was pared by 7 bases and J by 4 bases, with 11 bases of the junction left unmatched. The CDR3 is made up of 15 amino acids. The germline CDR1 and CDR2 sequences are LGHNT and FRNRAP. After 5'RACE with constant-segment primers, TCR alpha and TCR beta cDNA libraries carrying sample barcodes and UMIs were obtained. Via MiXCR, TCRdb re-called the 5' RACE reads, giving one row per CDR3 protein. The table lists approximately 570,000 distinct CDR3 sequences, approximately 18% of them singletons, with about 11% in the top ten. Of note for this clonotype: Its antigen remains unknown.

The TCR originated in an adult woman who had mild COVID-19 (a few samples of this study predate the infection). Cell type and time point are not known. The sequenced sample consisted of PBMCs or a T cell subset sorted from them (not recorded which). The chain recombines TRBV12-5 with TRBJ2-7, with 9 bases that match TRBD1. CDR3 amino acids: CASALGTGHFYEQYF. As DNA, the CDR3 is TGTGCTAGTGCCTTGGGGACAGGGCATTTTTACGAGCAGTACTTC.